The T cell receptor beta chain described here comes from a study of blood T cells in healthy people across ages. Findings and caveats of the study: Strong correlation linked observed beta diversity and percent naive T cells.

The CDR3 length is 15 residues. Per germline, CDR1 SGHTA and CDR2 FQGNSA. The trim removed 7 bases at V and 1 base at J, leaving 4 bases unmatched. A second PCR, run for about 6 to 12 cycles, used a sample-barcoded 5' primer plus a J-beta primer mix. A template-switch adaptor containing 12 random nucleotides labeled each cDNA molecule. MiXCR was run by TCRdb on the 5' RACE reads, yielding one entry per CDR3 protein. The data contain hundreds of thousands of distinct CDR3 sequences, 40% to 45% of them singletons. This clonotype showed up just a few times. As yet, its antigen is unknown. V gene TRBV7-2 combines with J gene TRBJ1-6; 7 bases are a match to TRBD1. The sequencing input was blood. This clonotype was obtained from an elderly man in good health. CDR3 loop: CASTRQGSYNSPLHF. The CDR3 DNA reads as TGTGCCAGCACCCGACAGGGATCCTATAATTCACCCCTCCACTTT.